This TCR beta chain was identified during a study of blood T cell repertoires in COVID-19. Study as a whole: COVID-19 samples collected from the United States, Italy and Spain covered acute and convalescent phases. Sources were T cells, B-cell-depleted T cells, or PBMCs; the material itself was cDNA or gDNA.

The germline V gene encodes CDR1 SGDLS and CDR2 YYNGEE. CDR3 size: 17 residues. Germline trimming cut 4 bases from V and 4 bases from J; bases unmatched to any gene: 6. Per the original methods: Nucleated cell counts were estimated from reference gene primer amplification. Produced via immunoSEQ multiplex PCR; TCRdb's table is partial and in-frame only. That table is the source of V, J and clone size, and D and trimming were worked out from the DNA. The data hold about 100,000 clones, with approximately 81% observed a single time. Material: peripheral blood. The chain recombines TRBV9 with TRBJ2-2; 14 nucleotides match TRBD2. The receptor was derived from a human donor in a cohort sampled during active COVID-19. CDR3: CASSPRLAGGLTGELFF. Written as DNA, the CDR3 is TGTGCCAGCAGCCCCAGACTAGCGGGAGGGCTCACCGGGGAGCTGTTTTTT.